This T cell receptor beta chain was observed in a study of sequential checkpoint blockade in melanoma. The overall study: Arm A got nivolumab then ipilimumab; arm B the reverse, 1:1. Maintenance nivolumab came after either treatment sequence.

The treatment denotes: randomized to nivolumab then ipilimumab (arm A) or the reverse (arm B). Some clones are missing from TCRdb's copy, which holds only in-frame ones; the method was immunoSEQ multiplex PCR. The sample comprises around 13,000 clones, 76% of which are singletons, and 45% to 65% rests with the top ten. This CDR3 region has 19 residues. The V and J ends lost 1 base and 1 base, in that order; junction bases with no gene match: 11. CDR1 and CDR2 (germline): SGHTA, FQGTGA. The chain recombines TRBV7-3 with TRBJ2-1, with TRBD2 identical over 9 bases. The TCR comes from a human patient with melanoma. Some clones in this sample may be carry-over from other donors' samples. Sequences were derived from CD8+ T cells sorted from blood (inferred from file names), sampled from a patient given nivolumab and ipilimumab in sequence. For the CDR3, the DNA is TGTGCCAGCAGCTTAATCGGCGGGGGGGCTATTAATTCCTACAATGAGCAGTTCTTC. Amino acid sequence: CASSLIGGGAINSYNEQFF.